Presented here are 30 T cell receptor beta chains from one specimen sequenced in a study of CD8+CD57+ T cells in acquired aplastic anemia. TCR beta VDJ combinations and CDR3 sequences were profiled from genomic DNA. TCRdb redid the calling of the reads with MiXCR, one entry per CDR3 protein. The sample has 65,000 or so distinct CDR3 sequences, 55% seen once. The specimen sequenced was sorted CD4+, CD8+, or CD8+CD57+ T cells (not recorded which) from PBMCs. Receptors were obtained from a human donor in good health, serving as a control.

This clonotype was seen repeatedly, ten times or more. V gene TRBV6-1 combines with J gene TRBJ2-5, with TRBD1 matching 8 bases. Trimming removed 6 bases from V and 5 bases from J; junction bases left unmatched: 8. Germline values: CDR1 MNHNS, CDR2 SASEGT. This CDR3 is built from 14 residues. In DNA, the CDR3 is TGTGCCAGCAGCCGAGCAGGGGGCCAGGAGACCCAGTACTTC. It specifies CASSRAGGQETQYF.

The chain carries TRBV19 and TRBJ2-7, with 7 bases fitting TRBD1. Germline assignment: CDR1 LNHDA and CDR2 SQIVND (reference sequence). After removal of 5 bases from V and 6 bases from J, the junction contained 10 bases not matched to a gene. The CDR3 extends over 14 amino acids. CDR3 in DNA: TGTGCCAGTAGTCCCAGCTTGGCAGGGGGCGAGCAGTACTTC. Protein: CASSPSLAGGEQYF.

In its sample, this clonotype is medium-sized (0.01 to 0.1%). The chain links TRBV10-3 to TRBJ1-2; D gene ambiguous. This CDR3 is built from 15 residues. Germline loops: CDR1 ENHRY, CDR2 SYGVKD. V shed 10 bases and J shed 0 bases, with 18 bases lying between them. The DNA for the CDR3 is TGTGCCACCCTTTACGTCCGAGGGCCTAACTATGGCTACACCTTC. This encodes CATLYVRGPNYGYTF.

This clonotype was seen many times. The chain uses TRBV15 and TRBJ2-7; the D call may be TRBD1 or TRBD2 (5 bases each). Germline CDR1 and CDR2: LNHNV and YYDKDF (reference sequence). Deletions cut 5 bases from V and 2 bases from J, with 13 bases between. The CDR3 covers 14 residues. CDR3 sequence (DNA): TGTGCCACCAGCGGCCGGGGCCTAGCCTACGAGCAGTACTTC. Encoded protein: CATSGRGLAYEQYF.

The CDR3 sequence is CASSIGRGVNTEAFF. The CDR3 DNA is TGTGCCAGTAGTATAGGGAGAGGGGTGAACACTGAAGCTTTCTTT. The rearrangement joins TRBV19 to TRBJ1-1; TRBD1 might be the D (5 bases). The germline V gene has CDR1 LNHDA and CDR2 SQIVND (reference sequence). This CDR3 is 15 amino acids long. Between the trimmed V and J ends, which lost 1 base and 0 bases, there was a span of 9 bases.

The V call is TRBV24-1, the J call TRBJ2-5; TRBD1 is a possible D gene (6 bases). The DNA end is a closer match to TRBJ2-1, so the J assignment may be wrong. The V gene's germline CDR1 is KGHDR and CDR2 SFDVKD. The CDR3 is 12 residues long. As DNA, the CDR3 is TGTGCCACCAGTCACCAGGGGTCGGCGCAGTTCTTC. The encoded protein is CATSHQGSAQFF.

The chain employs TRBV2 and TRBJ1-3, with D unclear. V lost 4 bases and J 4 bases, leaving 5 bases between the germline ends. CDR3 size: 12 residues. Germline CDR1 SNHLY, CDR2 FYNNEI. In DNA form, the CDR3 reads TGTGCCAGCAGTGCCCAGGGAAACACCATATATTTT. Its protein product is CASSAQGNTIYF.

The CDR3: CASRTGVLMNTEAFF. The CDR3 DNA reads as TGTGCCAGCAGAACAGGGGTCCTAATGAACACTGAAGCTTTCTTT. The J gene is TRBJ1-1, the V gene TRBV2; 7 bases align to TRBD1. The CDR3 extends over 15 amino acids. Germline CDR1 reads SNHLY; CDR2 reads FYNNEI. Trimming at V came to 6 bases and at J to 0 bases, leaving 7 bases not matched to a gene.

Comments on this clonotype: A read error may produce the germline difference seen at one junction end. The V gene is TRBV7-2, the J gene TRBJ1-2, with a possible D match to TRBD1 (6 bases). Germline CDR1 SGHTA, CDR2 FQGNSA. The CDR3 totals 14 residues. CDR3 region: CASSLLGATYGHTF. The DNA for the CDR3 is TGTGCCAGCAGCTTATTGGGGGCGACCTATGGCCACACCTTC.

The table lists this clonotype with many counts. V and J are TRBV30 and TRBJ2-2, with D possibly TRBD2 on 5 matching bases. V was cut by 2 bases and J by 5 bases, with 9 bases left in between. The CDR3 loop spans 13 amino acids. CDR1 and CDR2 (germline): GTSNPN, SVGIG (reference sequence). CDR3 DNA: TGTGCCTGGAGTCTAACGGGGACCGGGGAGCTGTTTTTT. Its translation: CAWSLTGTGELFF.

Note on this clonotype: In this CDR3 the conserved last residue, phenylalanine or tryptophan, is missing, so a read error is likely. This chain uses TRBV5-1 with TRBJ2-7; D tentatively fits TRBD1 or TRBD2 (5 bases each). The CDR3 runs to 14 residues. Germline values: CDR1 SGHRS, CDR2 YFSETQ. The CDR3 sequence is CASSYPRDPYKQYS. CDR3 nucleotides: TGCGCCAGCAGCTACCCCCGGGACCCCTACAAGCAGTACTCC.

This clonotype appeared a few times. The chain recombines TRBV29-1 with TRBJ2-1; D not resolved. Trimming stripped 4 bases from V and 1 base from J, with 11 bases between. CDR3 size: 14 residues. CDR1 SQVTM and CDR2 ANQGSEA come from the germline V gene. The DNA of the CDR3 is TGCAGCGTTGTTAGGGATGGATCCTACAATGAGCAGTTCTTC. Protein product: CSVVRDGSYNEQFF.

As to this clonotype: A much larger clone differs from this one at a single base, so this may be a read error. The chain links TRBV9 to TRBJ2-3; 13 bases match TRBD2. J gave up 1 base and V 7 bases, and 3 bases lay outside the gene matches. The length of the CDR3 is 15 residues. Germline V lookup: CDR1 SGDLS, CDR2 YYNGEE. CDR3 nucleotides: TGTGCCAGCCGTGGACTAGCGGGAGGCACAGATACGCAGTATTTT. It specifies CASRGLAGGTDTQYF.

This chain connects TRBV7-8 to TRBJ2-7, with D maybe TRBD1 (6 bases). V lost 4 bases to trimming and J lost 4 bases, with 11 bases between them. This CDR3 has 13 amino acids. Germline CDR1 reads SGHVS; CDR2 reads FQNEAQ. CDR3 in amino acids: CASSSSQGYEQYV. CDR3 nucleotide sequence: TGTGCCAGCAGCTCATCCCAGGGGTACGAGCAGTACGTC.

This clonotype is judged medium-sized. This chain joins TRBV10-1 and TRBJ1-2, with D unclear. The V gene's germline CDR1 is WNHNN and CDR2 SYGVQD (reference sequence). Trimming shortened V by 4 bases and J by 10 bases, and 16 bases separated the two germline ends. The CDR3 covers 13 residues. This CDR3 reads CASSVGDRVVYTF. In nucleotides, the CDR3 is TGCGCCAGCAGTGTGGGCGATCGTGTGGTCTACACCTTC.

J is TRBJ1-4 and V is TRBV5-1, with D possibly TRBD1 on 5 matching bases. The V end was cut by 4 bases, the J end by 0 bases, with 13 bases between. CDR3 length: 16 residues. Germline CDR1 reads SGHRS; CDR2 reads YFSETQ. In DNA, the CDR3 is TGCGCCAGCAGCCCTCGGCAGGGCACAACTAATGAAAAACTGTTTTTT. Translation: CASSPRQGTTNEKLFF.

This clonotype has a count of ten or more. The gene calls are TRBV12-3 or TRBV12-4 and TRBJ2-2; D is undetermined. The CDR3 sequence is 12 residues long. V was clipped by 3 bases and J by 6 bases, with 5 bases between them. CDR3 nucleotides: TGTGCCAGCAGTTTTAAAGCCGGGGAGCTGTTTTTT. The encoded protein is CASSFKAGELFF.

This clonotype showed up many times. V is TRBV2 and J is TRBJ1-5, with 8 bases aligning to TRBD1. The trim removed 1 base at V and 5 bases at J, leaving 4 bases unmatched. Germline-derived CDR1 and CDR2 are SNHLY and FYNNEI. There are 15 residues in the CDR3. The CDR3 reads CASSEDRGADQPQHF. CDR3 DNA: TGTGCCAGCAGTGAAGACAGGGGGGCTGATCAGCCCCAGCATTTT.

The J gene is TRBJ1-1, the V gene TRBV24-1; D is possibly TRBD1 (6 bases). Trimming took 4 bases from V and 8 from J, leaving 10 bases between them. The germline V gene encodes CDR1 KGHDR and CDR2 SFDVKD. CDR3 length equals 12 residues. The CDR3 here is CATSEGRGEAFF. In DNA form, the CDR3 reads TGTGCCACCAGTGAAGGCAGGGGAGAAGCTTTCTTT.

This clonotype showed up many times. The chain is built from TRBV14 and TRBJ2-7; a possible D gene is TRBD1 (6 bases). CDR1 SGHDN and CDR2 FVKESK come from the germline V gene. The CDR3 contains 14 residues. V was cut by 4 bases and J by 4 bases, with 14 bases left in between. The CDR3 DNA reads as TGTGCCAGCAGCCGGCAGGGGAGTCGGTACGAGCAGTACTTC. As protein: CASSRQGSRYEQYF.

This clonotype was recorded many times. This chain joins TRBV18 and TRBJ2-5; TRBD1 is a possible D gene (5 bases). This CDR3 has 13 amino acids. CDR1 KGHSH and CDR2 LQKENI come from the germline V gene. The V and J ends lost 5 bases and 0 bases respectively, with 7 bases between them. The CDR3 nucleotides read TGTGCCAGCTCAAGGGGAAACCAAGAGACCCAGTACTTC. Translated: CASSRGNQETQYF. The full variable domain, completed using reference TRBV18 and TRBJ2-5, is NAGVMQNPRHLVRRRGQEARLRCSPMKGHSHVYWYRQLPEEGLKFMVYLQKENIIDESGMPKERFSAEFPKEGPSILRIQQVVRGDSAAYFCASSRGNQETQYFGPGTRLLVL.

CDR3 nucleotides: TGTGCCAGTAGTGCGACAGGGAATGGCTACACCTTC. It translates to CASSATGNGYTF. This sequence joins TRBV19 and TRBJ1-2; TRBD1 matches at 7 bases. Germline lookup yields CDR1 LNHDA and CDR2 SQIVND (reference sequence). Unmatched junction bases numbered 3, after V lost 5 bases and J lost 6 bases. CDR3 length: 12 amino acids.

This chain connects TRBV11-2 to TRBJ1-3; a possible D gene is TRBD1 (6 bases). CDR1 and CDR2 from the germline V gene are SGHAT and FQNNGV. CDR3 length: 16 amino acids. Trimming took 2 bases from V and 4 from J, leaving 15 bases between them. The CDR3 reads CASSLIPGGQGNTIYF. The CDR3 bases are TGTGCCAGCAGCTTAATCCCCGGGGGGCAAGGAAACACCATATATTTT.

This clonotype was recorded at least ten times. J is TRBJ1-1 and V is TRBV18; possibly TRBD1 for D (5 bases). The CDR3 runs to 16 residues. Germline assignment: CDR1 KGHSH and CDR2 LQKENI. Trimming pared 3 bases from V and 4 bases from J, leaving 18 bases between. CDR3: CASSPLRIGAITEAFF. The CDR3 region has the DNA TGTGCCAGCTCACCGTTGAGGATTGGGGCAATCACTGAAGCTTTCTTT.

The V gene is TRBV24-1, the J gene TRBJ2-2; D gene ambiguous. Between the trimmed V and J ends, which lost 9 bases and 2 bases, there was a span of 21 bases. Per germline, CDR1 KGHDR and CDR2 SFDVKD. The CDR3 sequence is 17 residues long. The CDR3 DNA reads as TGTGCCACCGGCCGCCAAGAATACTCTGGAAACACCGGGGAGCTGTTTTTT. This encodes CATGRQEYSGNTGELFF.

Only a few counts were recorded for this clonotype. The V call is TRBV2, the J call TRBJ2-1; D not resolved. V was pared by 3 bases and J by 9 bases, with 3 bases between. CDR3 length: 10 residues. CDR1 is SNHLY and CDR2 is FYNNEI in the germline V gene. CDR3 in amino acids: CASSDGEQFF. CDR3 nucleotide sequence: TGTGCCAGCAGTGATGGTGAGCAGTTCTTC.

The CDR3 region has the DNA TGTGCCACCAGTGATCCATCGGACAGGGGGGGCGAGCAGTACTTC. Translated, it gives CATSDPSDRGGEQYF. This rearrangement joins TRBV24-1 to TRBJ2-7, with TRBD1 matching 10 bases. The germline V gene encodes CDR1 KGHDR and CDR2 SFDVKD. CDR3 length: 15 residues. V shed 3 bases and J 6 bases; nucleotides not matched to a gene: 7.

The J gene is TRBJ1-5, the V gene TRBV29-1, with TRBD1 as a possible D gene (6 bases). V lost 4 bases to trimming and J lost 4 bases, with 14 bases between them. Per germline, CDR1 SQVTM and CDR2 ANQGSEA. There are 14 residues in the CDR3. This chain's CDR3 is CSVASGTGNQPQHF. As DNA, the CDR3 is TGCAGCGTTGCCTCCGGAACAGGGAATCAGCCCCAGCATTTT.

The chain is built from TRBV29-1 and TRBJ1-4; D is uncertain. Germline V gives CDR1 SQVTM, CDR2 ANQGSEA. Trimming pared 4 bases from V and 4 bases from J, leaving 13 bases between. This CDR3 is built from 14 residues. The CDR3 loop reads CSVVWGTDNEKLFF. Written as DNA, the CDR3 is TGCAGCGTTGTTTGGGGTACGGATAATGAAAAACTGTTTTTT.

In this sample, this clonotype turned up once. The V call is TRBV11-1, the J call TRBJ2-3; D possibly corresponds to TRBD1 (6 bases). CDR1 is SGHAT and CDR2 is FQDESV in the germline V gene (reference sequence). This CDR3 contains 15 residues. V was cut by 5 bases and J by 0 bases, with 12 bases left in between. The CDR3 loop reads CASSGNRDSTDTQYF. The CDR3 DNA follows: TGTGCCAGCAGCGGAAACAGGGATAGCACAGATACGCAGTATTTT.